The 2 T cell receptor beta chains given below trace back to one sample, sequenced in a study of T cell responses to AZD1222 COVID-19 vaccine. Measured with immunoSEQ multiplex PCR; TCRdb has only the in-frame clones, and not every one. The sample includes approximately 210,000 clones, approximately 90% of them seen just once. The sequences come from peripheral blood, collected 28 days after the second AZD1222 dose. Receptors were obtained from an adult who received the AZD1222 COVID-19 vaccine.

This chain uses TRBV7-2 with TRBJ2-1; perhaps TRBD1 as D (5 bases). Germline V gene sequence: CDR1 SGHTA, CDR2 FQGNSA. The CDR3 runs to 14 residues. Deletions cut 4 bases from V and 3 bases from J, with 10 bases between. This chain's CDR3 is CASSSPRGYNEQFF. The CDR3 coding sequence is TGTGCCAGCAGCTCCCCAAGGGGCTACAATGAGCAGTTCTTC.

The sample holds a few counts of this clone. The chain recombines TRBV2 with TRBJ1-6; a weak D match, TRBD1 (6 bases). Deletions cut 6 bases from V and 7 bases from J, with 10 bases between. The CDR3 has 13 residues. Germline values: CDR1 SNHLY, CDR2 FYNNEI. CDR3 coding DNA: TGTGCCAGCAGGGGAGGGGGGAATTCACCCCTCCACTTT. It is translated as CASRGGGNSPLHF.